One sample yielded the 5 T cell receptor beta chains listed below, sequenced in a study of OX40 agonist ivuxolimab in advanced cancers. Assay: immunoSEQ multiplex PCR; the TCRdb copy retains only in-frame clones and omits some. The data contain about 51,000 clones, around nine tenths of them singletons. Here the sequenced sample was CD4+ or CD8+ T cells sorted from blood, taken in a trial of the OX40 agonist ivuxolimab. Source of these receptors: an adult with an advanced solid tumor such as melanoma, head and neck, liver or kidney cancer.

This chain uses TRBV5-4 with TRBJ2-5; D ambiguous. V dropped 0 bases and J dropped 2 bases, with 17 bases sitting between them. The CDR3 length is 17 residues. Germline assignment: CDR1 SGHNT and CDR2 YYREEE (reference sequence). The CDR3 DNA is TGTGCCAGCAGCTTGGGGGCGCTAGGACGTGGGCAAGAGACCCAGTACTTC. It translates to CASSLGALGRGQETQYF.

V usage is TRBV9 and J usage is TRBJ2-5; a possible D gene is TRBD2 (6 bases). The CDR3 has 17 amino acids. Germline assignment: CDR1 SGDLS and CDR2 YYNGEE. Trimming shortened V by 0 bases and J by 5 bases, and 20 bases separated the two germline ends. The CDR3 region is CASSVGPGQGGQETQYF. The CDR3 bases are TGTGCCAGCAGCGTAGGCCCGGGGCAGGGAGGTCAGGAGACCCAGTACTTC.

V and J are TRBV7-6 and TRBJ2-7; D is uncertain. This CDR3 is built from 15 residues. Germline lookup yields CDR1 SGHVS and CDR2 FNYEAQ. The ends were cut back, 0 bases at V and 1 base at J, with 10 bases in the middle. The CDR3, as DNA: TGTGCCAGCAGCTTAGCGCAGTCCCCTTCCTACGAGCAGTACTTC. Encoded protein: CASSLAQSPSYEQYF.

The chain uses TRBV5-4 and TRBJ1-1, with a tentative D call TRBD1 (6 bases). Germline CDR1 SGHNT, CDR2 YYREEE (reference sequence). The V end was cut by 4 bases, the J end by 1 base, with 14 bases between. The CDR3 extends over 15 amino acids. The CDR3 sequence is CASSLGQRTNTEAFF. CDR3 nucleotide sequence: TGTGCCAGCAGCCTCGGACAGAGAACGAACACTGAAGCTTTCTTT.

The rearrangement uses TRBV18 and TRBJ2-2; D gene unclear. CDR3 length: 12 amino acids. Germline values: CDR1 KGHSH, CDR2 LQKENI. The V end was cut by 4 bases, the J end by 7 bases, with 7 bases between. The CDR3 coding sequence is TGTGCCAGCTCACGGGATGGCGGGGAGCTGTTTTTT. It yields the protein CASSRDGGELFF.